A single sample gave rise to the 22 T cell receptor beta chains below, sequenced in a study of blood T cell repertoires in COVID-19. Data came from immunoSEQ multiplex PCR; TCRdb stores just in-frame clones and leaves some out. The sample holds hundreds of thousands of clones, roughly 88% seen once. Sequencing input: peripheral blood. The source of these receptors is an older woman with COVID-19, enrolled during active disease.

This clone has just one count. The chain recombines TRBV5-1 with TRBJ1-1; 7 bases fit TRBD1. Trimming took 2 bases from V and 4 from J; bases not matched to a gene: 5. Germline V gene data show CDR1 as SGHRS and CDR2 as YFSETQ. The CDR3 spans 14 residues. CDR3 residues: CASSLTQGPTEAFF. The CDR3 DNA reads as TGCGCCAGCAGCTTAACACAGGGGCCCACTGAAGCTTTCTTT.

This clone has just a few counts. This rearrangement joins TRBV28 to TRBJ1-1; D is perhaps TRBD1 (5 bases). Germline loops: CDR1 MDHEN, CDR2 SYDVKM. This CDR3 has 14 residues. The ends were cut back, 6 bases at V and 8 bases at J, with 19 bases in the middle. CDR3 loop: CASRRGGGESEAFF. The CDR3, as DNA: TGTGCCAGCAGGCGCGGGGGAGGAGAGTCCGAAGCTTTCTTT.

The V call is TRBV2, the J call TRBJ2-7; weak D call: TRBD1 (6 bases). The CDR3 is 11 residues long. V shed 6 bases and J shed 6 bases, with 9 bases lying between them. Looked up from germline, CDR1 is SNHLY and CDR2 is FYNNEI. CDR3 sequence reads: CASRRQVEQYF. The CDR3 DNA follows: TGTGCCAGCAGAAGACAGGTCGAGCAGTACTTC.

The CDR3 nucleotides are TGTGCCAGTAGTATTAGAGTTCTGAACACTGAAGCTTTCTTT. Encoded protein: CASSIRVLNTEAFF. J is TRBJ1-1 and V is TRBV19; no firm D call. The ends were cut back, 3 bases at V and 0 bases at J, with 8 bases in the middle. Looked up from germline, CDR1 is LNHDA and CDR2 is SQIVND (reference sequence). This CDR3 is built from 14 residues.

This clone turned up a few times. The V gene is TRBV20-1, the J gene TRBJ1-1; maybe TRBD1 (5 bases). The CDR3 spans 11 residues. From germline, CDR1 is DFQATT and CDR2 SNEGSKA (reference sequence). The CDR3 here is CSAVRAPEAFF. The CDR3 DNA follows: TGCAGCGCTGTCAGGGCTCCGGAAGCTTTCTTT.

The CDR3 loop reads CASSPPGVAGAVEQYF. The CDR3 nucleotides read TGTGCCAGCAGTCCCCCGGGGGTAGCGGGAGCCGTCGAGCAGTACTTC. This rearrangement joins TRBV7-9 to TRBJ2-7; 9 bases are a match to TRBD2. V shed 6 bases and J 6 bases; nucleotides not matched to a gene: 15. The CDR3 totals 16 residues. Germline assignment: CDR1 SEHNR and CDR2 FQNEAQ (reference sequence).

The chain couples TRBV19 to TRBJ1-5; D is uncertain. This CDR3 is built from 16 residues. Trimming removed 3 bases at V and 0 bases at J, with 12 bases between. The germline CDR1 and CDR2 sequences are LNHDA and SQIVND (reference sequence). The CDR3 DNA reads as TGTGCCAGTAGTATCTCGAGTCGGTCTAGCAATCAGCCCCAGCATTTT. Encoded protein: CASSISSRSSNQPQHF. The entire variable domain, with the rest obtained from reference TRBV19 and TRBJ1-5, is as follows: DGGITQSPKYLFRKEGQNVTLSCEQNLNHDAMYWYRQDPGQGLRLIYYSQIVNDFQKGDIAEGYSVSREKKESFPLTVTSAQKNPTAFYLCASSISSRSSNQPQHFGDGTRLSIL.

The chain links TRBV5-1 to TRBJ1-5; D is possibly TRBD1 (5 bases). The germline V gene encodes CDR1 SGHRS and CDR2 YFSETQ. The germline V and J ends were trimmed by 4 bases and 0 bases, with 8 bases remaining between them. The CDR3 has 14 residues. The CDR3: CASSEQGSNQPQHF. The CDR3 DNA reads TGCGCCAGCAGCGAGCAGGGTAGCAATCAGCCCCAGCATTTT.

The rearrangement joins TRBV21-1 to TRBJ1-5; no check of the table's D call, TRBD1, against the DNA was made. TRBV21-1 is reported as a pseudogene. CDR3 length: 14 amino acids. CDR3 residues: CASSKNRANQPQHF. For the CDR3, the DNA is TGTGCCAGCAGCAAAAACAGGGCCAATCAGCCCCAGCATTTT.

DNA of the CDR3: TGTGCCAGCAGGGTGGCAGGGTTCTACGAGCAGTACTTC. It yields the protein CASRVAGFYEQYF. The chain uses TRBV12-3 or TRBV12-4 and TRBJ2-7, with a tentative D call TRBD1 (5 bases). V gave up 6 bases and J gave up 3 bases, with 12 bases separating them. This CDR3 has 13 amino acids.

The CDR3 coding sequence is TGTGCCAGCAGCAGGGACAGGGGAGAGGGCACTGAAGCTTTCTTT. Residues: CASSRDRGEGTEAFF. The chain joins TRBV28 to TRBJ1-1; 10 nucleotides agree with TRBD1. The length of the CDR3 is 15 residues. Losses at the gene ends were 6 bases for V and 4 bases for J; bases not matched to a gene: 8. CDR1 and CDR2 (germline): MDHEN, SYDVKM.

This rearrangement joins TRBV28 to TRBJ1-6; D unresolved. Germline V lookup: CDR1 MDHEN, CDR2 SYDVKM. The ends were cut back, 6 bases at V and 4 bases at J, with 7 bases in the middle. This CDR3 is built from 13 residues. The CDR3 DNA reads as TGTGCCAGCAGGAAACTATATAATTCACCCCTCCACTTT. It encodes CASRKLYNSPLHF.

The chain recombines TRBV6-5 with TRBJ1-5, with 7 bases lining up with TRBD1. Germline V gene sequence: CDR1 MNHEY, CDR2 SVGAGI. V trimming: 5 bases; J trimming: 5 bases; junction bases outside the gene matches: 3. There are 13 residues in the CDR3. The DNA for the CDR3 is TGTGCCAGCAGTCGGGGGACAGATCAGCCCCAGCATTTT. It translates to CASSRGTDQPQHF.

V gene TRBV3-1 (or the pseudogene TRBV3-2) combines with J gene TRBJ2-7, with a possible D match to TRBD2 (5 bases). Germline V gene sequence: CDR1 LGHDT, CDR2 YNNKEL (reference sequence). CDR3 length: 13 residues. Trimming removed 2 bases from V and 2 bases from J, with 7 bases in between. In DNA, the CDR3 is TGTGCCAGCAGCCAACCCGGGACCTACGAGCAGTACTTC. It yields the protein CASSQPGTYEQYF.

In this sample, this clone turned up once. The V call is TRBV5-1, the J call TRBJ2-7, with 9 bases identical to TRBD2. Germline CDR1 and CDR2: SGHRS and YFSETQ. V was pared by 1 base and J by 4 bases, with 3 bases of the junction left unmatched. The length of the CDR3 is 14 residues. CDR3 nucleotides: TGCGCCAGCAGCTTGCAAAGCGGGAGGTACGAGCAGTACTTC. Its translation: CASSLQSGRYEQYF.

The genes are TRBV19 and TRBJ1-5; D not resolved. This CDR3 spans 14 amino acids. Per germline, CDR1 LNHDA and CDR2 SQIVND (reference sequence). V was trimmed by 4 bases and J by 0 bases, leaving 7 bases between them. The chain's CDR3 is CASSSQNSNQPQHF. CDR3 bases: TGTGCCAGTAGTAGTCAGAATAGCAATCAGCCCCAGCATTTT.

The V gene is TRBV4-1, the J gene TRBJ2-2; tentative D call: TRBD1 (5 bases). There are 15 residues in the CDR3. V gave up 0 bases and J gave up 7 bases, with 12 bases separating them. Germline CDR1 reads MGHRA; CDR2 reads YSYEKL. The CDR3 nucleotides read TGCGCCAGCAGCCAAGATTGGTGGGGCGGCGGGGAGCTGTTTTTT. This translates into CASSQDWWGGGELFF.

This chain connects TRBV30 to TRBJ2-7, with a possible D match to TRBD2 (6 bases). Germline CDR1 reads GTSNPN; CDR2 reads SVGIG (reference sequence). This CDR3 spans 18 amino acids. With 5 bases removed from V and 2 bases from J, the gap between germline ends came to 28 bases. The CDR3 coding sequence is TGTGCCTGGGATAAAGGACTAAGTAGGCTTAGCGGTACCTACGAGCAGTACTTC. Its translation: CAWDKGLSRLSGTYEQYF.

Notes on this clone: Other DNA variants within this sample encode the same CDR3. The chain employs TRBV4-1 and TRBJ2-7; TRBD2 agrees at 12 bases. This CDR3 has 15 residues. V trimming: 1 base; J trimming: 4 bases; junction bases outside the gene matches: 2. CDR1 and CDR2 (germline): MGHRA, YSYEKL. The CDR3 protein is CASSQGLAGAYEQYF. The DNA for the CDR3 is TGCGCCAGCAGCCAAGGACTAGCGGGAGCATACGAGCAGTACTTC.

V and J are TRBV27 and TRBJ2-1, with a weak D call TRBD1 (5 bases). The V end was cut by 0 bases, the J end by 1 base, with 10 bases between. The CDR3 runs 16 residues. CDR1 is MNHEY, CDR2 SMNVEV, per germline (reference sequence). The CDR3: CASSLSQGRSYNEQFF. The CDR3 DNA reads TGTGCCAGCAGTTTATCGCAGGGTCGGTCCTACAATGAGCAGTTCTTC.

V is TRBV10-3 and J is TRBJ1-4; TRBD1 matches 8 bases. Losses at the gene ends were 6 bases for V and 8 bases for J; bases not matched to a gene: 8. The CDR3 spans 14 residues. Germline-derived CDR1 and CDR2 are ENHRY and SYGVKD. As DNA, the CDR3 is TGTGCCATCAGAAACGGACAGGGAAACGAAAAACTGTTTTTT. It specifies CAIRNGQGNEKLFF.

V and J are TRBV19 and TRBJ2-7; TRBD2 agrees at 7 bases. This CDR3 region has 18 residues. With V trimmed by 8 bases and J by 3 bases, 22 bases remained unmatched. Germline loops: CDR1 LNHDA, CDR2 SQIVND (reference sequence). As DNA, the CDR3 is TGTGCCAGTCCCCAAAAACCCTCCGGCGAGAGCGGGAACTACGAGCAGTACTTC. Its protein is CASPQKPSGESGNYEQYF.